This entry lists 24 T cell receptor beta chains sequenced from one sample in a study of response to subunit inactivated influenza vaccine. One entry per CDR3 protein, called by TCRdb with MiXCR from the RT-PCR reads. The sample shows hundreds of thousands of distinct CDR3 sequences, 14% of them seen only once. Source: PBMCs from blood, taken less than 15 days before vaccination. These receptors all come from a middle-aged man who received an inactivated influenza vaccine.

The V and J genes are TRBV12-3 or TRBV12-4 and TRBJ2-5, with D hard to call. The CDR3 is 15 residues long. V was trimmed by 5 bases and J by 10 bases, leaving 23 bases between them. The chain's CDR3 is CASSRTPRAPSGQYF. The CDR3 DNA reads TGTGCCAGCAGTCGAACTCCCCGCGCGCCCAGTGGCCAGTACTTC.

This sequence joins TRBV12-3 or TRBV12-4 and TRBJ2-7; D unresolved. The V gene lost 6 bases and the J gene lost 0 bases, with 15 bases spanning the gap. CDR3 length equals 15 residues. The CDR3 here is CASSPNGQISYEQYF. The CDR3 nucleotides are TGTGCCAGCAGCCCTAATGGGCAGATCTCCTACGAGCAGTACTTC.

In regard to this clonotype: A read error may explain this, as a much larger clone is one base away. V and J are TRBV11-1 and TRBJ2-6; D perhaps matches TRBD1 (5 bases). Germline V CDR1 and CDR2: SGHAT, FQDESV (reference sequence). The CDR3 has 13 amino acids. CDR3 DNA: TGTGCCAGCAGCCGACCTGGGGCCAACGCCCTGACTTTC. It specifies CASSRPGANALTF. The entire variable domain, with the rest obtained from reference TRBV11-1 and TRBJ2-6, is as follows: EAEVAQSPRYKITEKSQAVAFWCDPISGHATLYWYRQILGQGPELLVQFQDESVVDDSQLPKDRFSAERLKGVDSTLKIQPAELGDSAMYLCASSRPGANALTFGAGSRLTVL.

This clonotype has a handful of counts. V is TRBV28 and J is TRBJ2-5; D not certain. Trimming took off 6 bases at V and 5 bases at J, with 16 bases between the two ends. Germline V CDR1 and CDR2: MDHEN, SYDVKM. The CDR3 has 14 amino acids. CDR3 sequence reads: CASRVTSLRETQYF. In DNA, the CDR3 is TGTGCCAGCAGGGTCACGAGTCTCCGGGAGACCCAGTACTTC.

The chain has TRBV12-3 or TRBV12-4 and TRBJ2-4; 9 nucleotides agree with TRBD1. Trimming removed 1 base from V and 8 bases from J; junction bases left unmatched: 3. The CDR3 runs to 14 residues. The CDR3 protein is CASSLGDRVDIQYF. The CDR3, as DNA: TGTGCCAGCAGTTTAGGGGACAGGGTTGACATTCAGTACTTC.

This clonotype was counted between two and nine times. The chain links TRBV20-1 to TRBJ2-6, with D perhaps matching TRBD2 (5 bases). Germline V lookup: CDR1 DFQATT, CDR2 SNEGSKA (reference sequence). Trimming cost V 2 bases and J 4 bases, with 9 bases left between them. The CDR3 loop spans 14 amino acids. The CDR3 coding sequence is TGCAGTGCTAGAATCGGAGGCGGGGCCAACGTCCTGACTTTC. It translates to CSARIGGGANVLTF.

This clonotype has a handful of counts. The chain carries TRBV20-1 and TRBJ2-1; D gene ambiguous. The length of the CDR3 is 12 residues. Trimming stripped 1 base from V and 7 bases from J, with 8 bases between. The germline CDR1 and CDR2 sequences are DFQATT and SNEGSKA (reference sequence). The CDR3 DNA is TGCAGTGCTAGAGGGCCCTTTAATGAGCAGTTCTTC. Its translation: CSARGPFNEQFF.

This clonotype has a count of ten or more. The chain carries TRBV29-1 and TRBJ2-1; 7 nucleotides agree with TRBD2. V dropped 7 bases and J dropped 7; count of bases not matched to a gene: 13. This CDR3 has 14 amino acids. The germline CDR1 and CDR2 sequences are SQVTM and ANQGSEA. The CDR3 here is CSASAYLGGNEQFF. CDR3 sequence (DNA): TGCAGCGCCTCGGCTTACTTGGGAGGGAATGAGCAGTTCTTC.

This clonotype was found a few times. This chain joins TRBV6-2 or TRBV6-3 and TRBJ2-1, with a possible D match to TRBD2 (5 bases). Germline CDR1 and CDR2: MNHEY and SVGEGT. V lost 5 bases to trimming and J lost 3 bases, with 17 bases between them. The CDR3 loop spans 16 amino acids. The CDR3 sequence: CASSRNREGNYNEQFF. The CDR3 nucleotides read TGTGCCAGCAGTCGAAACCGGGAAGGTAACTACAATGAGCAGTTCTTC.

The table lists this clonotype with a few counts. Just one base apart from a much larger clone, this may be a read error. The chain's CDR3 is CATSGTDTQYF. The DNA for the CDR3 is TGTGCCACCAGTGGAACAGATACGCAGTATTTT. The chain links TRBV24-1 to TRBJ2-3; D is undetermined. Germline V gives CDR1 KGHDR, CDR2 SFDVKD. This CDR3 contains 11 residues. Deletions cut 5 bases from V and 3 bases from J, with 2 bases between.

The chain combines TRBV4-2 with TRBJ2-1, with 9 bases matching TRBD2. Trimming at V came to 1 base and at J to 3 bases, leaving 7 bases not matched to a gene. The CDR3 sequence is 17 residues long. Looked up from germline, CDR1 is LGHNA and CDR2 is YNFKEQ. CDR3 protein: CASSQVTTSGYYNEQFF. CDR3 DNA sequence: TGTGCCAGCAGCCAAGTAACCACTAGCGGGTACTACAATGAGCAGTTCTTC.

This chain links TRBV7-3 with TRBJ2-3; unclear D gene. With 1 base removed from V and 0 bases from J, the gap between germline ends came to 8 bases. CDR3 length: 15 amino acids. CDR1 and CDR2 (germline): SGHTA, FQGTGA. Written as DNA, the CDR3 is TGTGCCAGCAGCTTAAAGGCTGTTAGCACAGATACGCAGTATTTT. Its protein is CASSLKAVSTDTQYF.

In its sample, this clonotype was seen once. The gene calls are TRBV9 and TRBJ2-5; D not resolved. The ends were cut back, 0 bases at V and 1 base at J, with 13 bases in the middle. CDR3 length: 16 amino acids. CDR1 is SGDLS, CDR2 YYNGEE, per germline. The CDR3 loop is CASSVEADTTQETQYF. DNA of the CDR3: TGTGCCAGCAGCGTAGAAGCAGACACCACCCAAGAGACCCAGTACTTC.

Many counts were recorded for this clonotype. This chain joins TRBV28 and TRBJ1-2; D unclear. The CDR3 consists of 17 residues. CDR1 and CDR2 (germline): MDHEN, SYDVKM. Trimming stripped 4 bases from V and 4 bases from J, with 22 bases between. CDR3 bases: TGTGCCAGCAGTTCCGTCGTGAGGAAGGGTCCCGTCTATGGCTACACCTTC. It codes for CASSSVVRKGPVYGYTF.

This clonotype was counted a few times. The chain joins TRBV4-3 to TRBJ1-5, with 8 bases identical to TRBD1. Germline lookup yields CDR1 LGHNA and CDR2 YSLEER. The CDR3 loop spans 14 amino acids. Losses at the gene ends were 5 bases for V and 5 bases for J; bases not matched to a gene: 5. The CDR3 loop reads CASSERTGYQPQHF. The CDR3 nucleotides are TGCGCCAGCAGCGAACGGACAGGGTATCAGCCCCAGCATTTT.

This clonotype showed up just a few times. The chain joins TRBV6-2 or TRBV6-3 to TRBJ2-4, with D tentatively TRBD1 or TRBD2 (5 bases each). Germline CDR1 reads MNHEY; CDR2 reads SVGEGT. The CDR3 sequence is 15 residues long. Trimming stripped 2 bases from V and 1 base from J, with 9 bases between. In DNA, the CDR3 is TGTGCCAGCAGTTACGTGGGGACGGCCAAAAACATTCAGTACTTC. This codes for CASSYVGTAKNIQYF.

The V call is TRBV29-1, the J call TRBJ2-7; D ambiguous. This CDR3 contains 13 residues. Germline V gives CDR1 SQVTM, CDR2 ANQGSEA. The V end was cut by 4 bases, the J end by 2 bases, with 12 bases between. CDR3 sequence: CSVVGIRTYEQYF. CDR3 DNA sequence: TGCAGCGTTGTAGGGATAAGAACCTACGAGCAGTACTTC.

This clonotype was seen more than once but under ten times. The chain combines TRBV25-1 with TRBJ1-2, with TRBD1 as a possible D gene (5 bases). There are 14 residues in the CDR3. The V gene's germline CDR1 is MGHDK and CDR2 SYGVNS. V dropped 3 bases and J dropped 5 bases, with 13 bases sitting between them. The chain's CDR3 is CASSDQGLRYGYTF. The CDR3 bases are TGTGCCAGCAGTGATCAGGGTCTTCGGTATGGCTACACCTTC.

The V gene is TRBV6-2 or TRBV6-3, the J gene TRBJ2-5; D gene ambiguous. Looked up from germline, CDR1 is MNHEY and CDR2 is SVGEGT. CDR3 length: 14 amino acids. Trimming left V 5 bases short and J 6 bases short, with 16 bases between. The DNA of the CDR3 is TGTGCCAGCAGTACCCCGGGCCTAGGGAAGACCCAGTACTTC. Amino acid sequence: CASSTPGLGKTQYF.

This clonotype was found a few times. The chain combines TRBV27 with TRBJ1-6; tentative D call: TRBD1 (5 bases). The germline V gene encodes CDR1 MNHEY and CDR2 SMNVEV (reference sequence). This CDR3 is built from 15 residues. Trimming pared 6 bases from V and 3 bases from J, leaving 12 bases between. CDR3 amino acids: CASRPRGSYNSPLHF. CDR3 in DNA: TGTGCCAGCAGACCAAGGGGTAGCTATAATTCACCCCTCCACTTT.

As to this clonotype: An end of the junction differs from the germline gene, which may be a read error. The V call is TRBV6-1, the J call TRBJ1-2; 8 bases match TRBD1. The CDR3 extends over 15 amino acids. Per germline, CDR1 MNHNS and CDR2 SASEGT. The CDR3 DNA reads as TGTGCCAGCAGTCAAGCCGGGACAGGAAACTATGGCTACACCTTC. It translates to CASSQAGTGNYGYTF.

The chain joins TRBV11-1 to TRBJ2-1; D might be TRBD2 (5 bases). V lost 3 bases and J 5 bases, leaving 8 bases between the germline ends. The CDR3 extends over 13 amino acids. Germline-derived CDR1 and CDR2 are SGHAT and FQDESV (reference sequence). The CDR3 sequence is CASSFERDNEQFF. The CDR3 DNA reads TGTGCCAGCAGCTTTGAGAGGGACAATGAGCAGTTCTTC.

This chain links TRBV5-1 with TRBJ1-1; D call uncertain. V lost 0 bases, J lost 0 bases, and 9 bases lay in between. From germline, CDR1 is SGHRS and CDR2 YFSETQ. This CDR3 region has 15 residues. CDR3 region: CASSLAAQLNTEAFF. CDR3 DNA: TGCGCCAGCAGCTTGGCGGCCCAGTTGAACACTGAAGCTTTCTTT.

Ten or more counts support this clonotype. J is TRBJ2-7 and V is TRBV4-3; TRBD1 aligns across 7 bases. There are 15 residues in the CDR3. Germline CDR1 is LGHNA and CDR2 is YSLEER. V shed 0 bases, J shed 3 bases, and the junction held 5 bases outside the gene matches. CDR3 amino acids: CASSQDMGQNYEQYF. In nucleotides, the CDR3 is TGCGCCAGCAGCCAAGATATGGGACAGAACTACGAGCAGTACTTC.